A single T cell receptor (beta chain) is shown here with its context. The sample originates from a study of T cell responses to AZD1222 COVID-19 vaccine. V was shortened by 5 bases and J by 4 bases, with 17 bases between the two germline ends. This CDR3 contains 16 residues. CDR1 and CDR2 (germline): SEHNR, FQNEAQ (reference sequence). Clones were read by immunoSEQ multiplex PCR, and TCRdb kept only the in-frame ones, dropping some. The data contain some 80,000 clones, approximately 90% of them singletons. The material was peripheral blood, obtained 28 days after the second AZD1222 dose. The TCR sequence derives from an adult who received the AZD1222 COVID-19 vaccine. The chain joins TRBV7-9 to TRBJ2-2; a weak D match, TRBD2 (5 bases). This chain's CDR3 is CASSPRGIRGTGELFF. The CDR3 bases are TGTGCCAGCAGCCCGCGAGGGATTCGAGGCACCGGGGAGCTGTTTTTT.